The clone carrying this T cell receptor beta chain was seen at least ten times. Its matching antigen is unknown. The CDR3 is 15 residues long. V lost 4 bases, J lost 3 bases, and 10 bases stayed unmatched. Germline CDR1 is DFQATT and CDR2 is SNEGSKA (reference sequence). This entry belongs to a study of identical twins. Points from the study as a whole: Where out-of-frame alpha sequences were twin-shared, they showed excess low generation probability.

TCRdb itself ran the 5' RACE reads through MiXCR, one entry per CDR3 protein. Among nearly 650,000 distinct CDR3 sequences, just over 7% were seen once, and the ten largest hold roughly 1.6%. These data were also filed under a second study, of yellow fever vaccine responses in identical twins.

The receptor was isolated from a woman aged 18-29 years in good health. What was sequenced was PBMCs. The chain recombines TRBV20-1 with TRBJ2-3; TRBD2 matches at 7 bases. The CDR3 sequence is CSATASGLVTDTQYF. The DNA of the CDR3 is TGCAGTGCTACTGCTAGCGGATTAGTGACAGATACGCAGTATTTT.